Each of the 21 T cell receptor beta chains below was sequenced from the same sample in a study of cytomegalovirus exposure and HLA in healthy donors. Primers: 60 Vbeta forward and 13 Jbeta reverse. Sequencing was performed with immunoSEQ multiplex PCR; in TCRdb, only in-frame clones are kept and a portion is missing. In the table there are over 150,000 clones, more than 75% of which are singletons. The sequencing sample was made of PBMCs. These receptors all stem from a man aged 18 to 30 in good health and CMV-seropositive.

The table lists this clone with a count of one. The chain carries TRBV6-1 and TRBJ1-3; D is ambiguous. CDR1 is MNHNS, CDR2 SASEGT, per germline. This CDR3 has 14 amino acids. The V end was cut by 6 bases, the J end by 2 bases, with 11 bases between. CDR3 loop: CASSHNHPGNTIYF. CDR3 DNA: TGTGCCAGCAGCCACAATCACCCTGGAAACACCATATATTTT.

The chain links TRBV19 to TRBJ2-2; weak D call: TRBD1 (6 bases). CDR1 and CDR2 from the germline V gene are LNHDA and SQIVND (reference sequence). The CDR3 length is 24 residues. V was trimmed by 3 bases and J by 4 bases, leaving 39 bases between them. CDR3 nucleotide sequence: TGTGCCAGTAGTATTGGGGACCTCCGGGTTGGGACATCCCTTCTGGAGCCGTTCACCGGGGAGCTGTTTTTT. It specifies CASSIGDLRVGTSLLEPFTGELFF.

This chain joins TRBV5-1 and TRBJ1-1; 9 bases fit TRBD1. V lost 6 bases to trimming and J lost 5 bases; unmatched junction nucleotides: 5. Germline values: CDR1 SGHRS, CDR2 YFSETQ. The CDR3 covers 13 residues. DNA for the CDR3: TGCGCCAGCATGGACAGGGGAGTTACTGAAGCTTTCTTT. The encoded protein is CASMDRGVTEAFF.

This chain joins TRBV6-1 and TRBJ1-2; the D is unclear. V was trimmed by 1 base and J by 0 bases, leaving 15 bases between them. This CDR3 is built from 17 residues. CDR1 is MNHNS, CDR2 SASEGT, per germline. CDR3 coding DNA: TGTGCCAGCAGTGAAGGGGAGGGCTTTTCGGCTAACTATGGCTACACCTTC. Amino acid sequence: CASSEGEGFSANYGYTF.

V and J are TRBV5-1 and TRBJ1-1, with D possibly TRBD1 on 5 matching bases. The V gene lost 4 bases and the J gene lost 3 bases, with 22 bases spanning the gap. The germline V gene encodes CDR1 SGHRS and CDR2 YFSETQ. CDR3 length: 17 residues. The CDR3 reads CASSPLTTAFRDTEAFF. In DNA form, the CDR3 reads TGCGCCAGCAGCCCGTTGACGACAGCCTTTCGGGACACTGAAGCTTTCTTT. Full variable domain (outside the CDR3, taken from reference TRBV5-1 and TRBJ1-1): KAGVTQTPRYLIKTRGQQVTLSCSPISGHRSVSWYQQTPGQGLQFLFEYFSETQRNKGNFPGRFSGRQFSNSRSEMNVSTLELGDSALYLCASSPLTTAFRDTEAFFGQGTRLTVV.

CDR3 DNA: TGTGCCAGCAGTTACTCAGGTGGAAATTCCTACGAGCAGTACTTC. It yields the protein CASSYSGGNSYEQYF. J is TRBJ2-7 and V is TRBV27; D gene ambiguous. Germline V gives CDR1 MNHEY, CDR2 SMNVEV (reference sequence). The CDR3 is 15 amino acids. V lost 4 bases, J lost 1 base, and 14 bases lay in between.

This chain connects TRBV29-1 to TRBJ1-5; D not certain. Per the germline V gene, CDR1 is SQVTM and CDR2 is ANQGSEA. The CDR3 covers 14 residues. V lost 3 bases to trimming and J lost 4 bases, with 13 bases between them. CDR3 protein: CSVDGQTGNQPQHF. The CDR3 DNA reads TGCAGCGTTGACGGCCAGACGGGTAATCAGCCCCAGCATTTT.

V and J are TRBV5-1 and TRBJ1-1, with no clear D. This CDR3 is 15 amino acids long. The V and J ends lost 0 bases and 6 bases respectively, with 15 bases between them. Germline V gene sequence: CDR1 SGHRS, CDR2 YFSETQ. The CDR3 DNA is TGCGCCAGCAGCTTGGGAACAGTGGAGAGGGCTGAAGCTTTCTTT. Its translation is CASSLGTVERAEAFF.

V usage is TRBV11-1 and J usage is TRBJ2-2; 7 positions match TRBD2. The CDR3 sequence is 15 residues long. Germline CDR1 SGHAT, CDR2 FQDESV (reference sequence). V lost 7 bases and J lost 5; bases outside the gene matches: 10. The CDR3 reads CASTQLGGTTGELFF. Here the CDR3 DNA reads TGTGCCAGCACCCAGCTGGGGGGGACGACCGGGGAGCTGTTTTTT.

A few counts support this clone. This chain connects TRBV18 to TRBJ1-2; the match to TRBD1 covers 7 bases. Germline V CDR1 and CDR2: KGHSH, LQKENI. J was trimmed by 6 bases and V by 5 bases; bases with no gene match: 6. This CDR3 is 13 amino acids long. CDR3 sequence (DNA): TGTGCCAGCTCAACGGTAACAGGGGATGGCTACACCTTC. Its translation is CASSTVTGDGYTF.

CDR3 sequence reads: CASSLLAYTTNEKLFF. CDR3 sequence (DNA): TGTGCCAGCAGCCTCCTTGCCTATACAACTAATGAAAAACTGTTTTTT. The V call is TRBV5-6, the J call TRBJ1-4; D call uncertain. V was pared by 4 bases and J by 0 bases, with 13 bases between. CDR1 and CDR2 from the germline V gene are SGHDT and YYEEEE. This CDR3 spans 16 amino acids. Full variable domain (missing parts from reference TRBV5-6 and TRBJ1-4): DAGVTQSPTHLIKTRGQQVTLRCSPKSGHDTVSWYQQALGQGPQFIFQYYEEEERQRGNFPDRFSGHQFPNYSSELNVNALLLGDSALYLCASSLLAYTTNEKLFFGSGTQLSVL.

J is TRBJ1-5 and V is TRBV9, with unresolved D. V lost 0 bases to trimming and J lost 0 bases, with 4 bases between them. This CDR3 is built from 14 residues. In germline, CDR1 is SGDLS, CDR2 YYNGEE. CDR3 nucleotide sequence: TGTGCCAGCAGCGTAGCAGATAGCAATCAGCCCCAGCATTTT. Its protein is CASSVADSNQPQHF.

This chain connects TRBV14 to TRBJ1-1; D gene unclear. The CDR3 has 13 residues. Trimming shortened V by 2 bases and J by 2 bases, and 6 bases separated the two germline ends. The germline gives CDR1 SGHDN, CDR2 FVKESK. CDR3 residues: CASSQLRNTEAFF. DNA for the CDR3: TGTGCCAGCAGCCAACTGAGAAACACTGAAGCTTTCTTT.

The V gene is TRBV7-8, the J gene TRBJ2-7; 10 positions match TRBD2. J lost 12 bases, V lost 2 bases, and 13 bases had no gene match. Germline-derived CDR1 and CDR2 are SGHVS and FQNEAQ. The length of the CDR3 is 15 residues. The DNA for the CDR3 is TGTGCCAGCAGCTTAATCTCTAGCGGGGGCGGTAGGCCGTACTTC. Encoded protein: CASSLISSGGGRPYF.

The rearrangement links TRBV7-9 to TRBJ2-7; TRBD1 matches at 7 bases. Germline CDR1 reads SEHNR; CDR2 reads FQNEAQ (reference sequence). The V gene end was trimmed by 4 bases and the J gene end by 4 bases; junction bases not matched to a gene: 1. CDR3 size: 12 residues. CDR3 DNA sequence: TGTGCCAGCAGCTCCAGGGGGTACGAGCAGTACTTC. As protein: CASSSRGYEQYF.

V gene TRBV19 combines with J gene TRBJ1-6, with D unresolved. The V and J ends lost 3 bases and 8 bases respectively, with 8 bases between them. Germline V gene lookup returns CDR1 LNHDA and CDR2 SQIVND (reference sequence). The CDR3 is 13 residues long. The CDR3 region is CASSINPDSPLHF. In nucleotides, the CDR3 is TGTGCCAGTAGTATTAATCCTGATTCACCCCTCCACTTT. Together with reference TRBV19 and TRBJ1-6, the CDR3 gives the full variable domain: DGGITQSPKYLFRKEGQNVTLSCEQNLNHDAMYWYRQDPGQGLRLIYYSQIVNDFQKGDIAEGYSVSREKKESFPLTVTSAQKNPTAFYLCASSINPDSPLHFGNGTRLTVT.

The CDR3 region is CAIKAQGGNSPLHF. The DNA of the CDR3 is TGTGCCATCAAGGCGCAGGGGGGAAATTCACCCCTCCACTTT. J is TRBJ1-6 and V is TRBV10-3, with 7 positions matching TRBD1. CDR1 is ENHRY, CDR2 SYGVKD, per germline. V shed 7 bases, J shed 7 bases, and the junction held 7 bases outside the gene matches. This CDR3 has 14 amino acids.

The rearrangement joins TRBV12-5 to TRBJ1-1; D gene unclear. The CDR3 covers 12 residues. CDR1 is LGHNT and CDR2 is FRNRAP in the germline V gene. Trimming stripped 3 bases from V and 5 bases from J, with 7 bases between. Here the CDR3 DNA reads TGTGCTAGTGGTTTTCGGAGGACTGAAGCTTTCTTT. Protein: CASGFRRTEAFF.

This chain uses TRBV18 with TRBJ2-1; 8 nucleotides line up with TRBD1. This CDR3 is built from 16 residues. Germline CDR1 and CDR2: KGHSH and LQKENI. The V segment lost 2 bases and the J segment 9 bases; nucleotides outside the gene matches: 12. The CDR3 DNA reads TGTGCCAGCTCACCATATCGAGACAGGGGACTCGGTGAGCAGTTCTTC. Its protein product is CASSPYRDRGLGEQFF.

The V call is TRBV7-2, the J call TRBJ2-7; TRBD2 agrees at 12 bases. This CDR3 is built from 14 residues. Germline V gene data show CDR1 as SGHTA and CDR2 as FQGNSA. V gave up 4 bases and J gave up 3 bases; unmatched junction bases: 1. CDR3 DNA sequence: TGTGCCAGCAGCTCGACTAGCGGGGGCTACGAGCAGTACTTC. As protein: CASSSTSGGYEQYF.

The J gene is TRBJ2-5, the V gene TRBV10-3, with 7 bases matching TRBD1. The germline V gene has CDR1 ENHRY and CDR2 SYGVKD. The CDR3 loop spans 15 amino acids. With 3 bases clipped from V and 0 bases from J, the junction kept 4 bases outside the gene matches. CDR3 amino acids: CAISERDRYQETQYF. CDR3 in DNA: TGTGCCATCAGTGAAAGGGACAGATACCAAGAGACCCAGTACTTC.